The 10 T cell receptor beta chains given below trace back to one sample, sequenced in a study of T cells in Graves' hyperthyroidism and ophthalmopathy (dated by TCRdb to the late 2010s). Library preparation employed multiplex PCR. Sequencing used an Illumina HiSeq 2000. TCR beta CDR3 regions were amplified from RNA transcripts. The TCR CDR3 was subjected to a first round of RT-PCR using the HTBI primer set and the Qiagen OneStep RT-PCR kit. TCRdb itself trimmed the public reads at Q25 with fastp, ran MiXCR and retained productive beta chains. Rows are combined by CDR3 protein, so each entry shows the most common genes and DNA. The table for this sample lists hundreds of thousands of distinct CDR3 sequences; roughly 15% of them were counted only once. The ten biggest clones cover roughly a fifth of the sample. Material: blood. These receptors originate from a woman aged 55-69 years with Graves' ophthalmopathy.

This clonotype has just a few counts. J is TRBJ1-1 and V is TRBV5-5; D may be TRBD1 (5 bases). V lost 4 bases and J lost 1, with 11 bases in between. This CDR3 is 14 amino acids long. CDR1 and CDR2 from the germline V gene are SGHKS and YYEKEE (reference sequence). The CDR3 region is CASSRGDGNTEAFF. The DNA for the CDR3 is TGTGCCAGCAGCCGAGGGGATGGGAACACTGAAGCTTTCTTT.

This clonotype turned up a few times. In DNA, the CDR3 is TGTGCCAGCAGTTTACCTGGGTCGAGCAATCAGCCCCAGCATTTT. Translation: CASSLPGSSNQPQHF. The chain links TRBV28 to TRBJ1-5; D ambiguous. V lost 2 bases and J 1 base, leaving 9 bases between the germline ends. The CDR3 runs 15 residues. The germline gives CDR1 MDHEN, CDR2 SYDVKM. Full variable domain (outside the CDR3, taken from reference TRBV28 and TRBJ1-5): DVKVTQSSRYLVKRTGEKVFLECVQDMDHENMFWYRQDPGLGLRLIYFSYDVKMKEKGDIPEGYSVSREKKERFSLILESASTNQTSMYLCASSLPGSSNQPQHFGDGTRLSIL.

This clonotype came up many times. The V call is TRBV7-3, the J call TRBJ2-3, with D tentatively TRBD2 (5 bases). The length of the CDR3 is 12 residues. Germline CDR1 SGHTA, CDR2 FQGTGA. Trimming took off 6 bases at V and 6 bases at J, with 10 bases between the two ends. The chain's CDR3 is CASSLQRDTQYF. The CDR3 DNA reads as TGTGCCAGCAGTCTACAGCGGGATACGCAGTATTTT.

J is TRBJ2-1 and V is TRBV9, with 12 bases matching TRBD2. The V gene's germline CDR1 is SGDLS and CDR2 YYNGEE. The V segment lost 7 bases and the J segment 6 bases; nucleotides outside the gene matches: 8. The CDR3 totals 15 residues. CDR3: CASGQTSGRINEQFF. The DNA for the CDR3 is TGTGCCAGCGGGCAGACTAGCGGGAGAATCAATGAGCAGTTCTTC.

The CDR3 is CASSSRPGTRGTGELFF. CDR3 coding DNA: TGTGCCAGCAGTTCCAGGCCCGGGACTAGAGGGACCGGGGAGCTGTTTTTT. This chain connects TRBV27 to TRBJ2-2; 8 bases fit TRBD2. The CDR3 length is 17 residues. Per the germline V gene, CDR1 is MNHEY and CDR2 is SMNVEV (reference sequence). The V segment lost 4 bases and the J segment 5 bases; nucleotides outside the gene matches: 12.

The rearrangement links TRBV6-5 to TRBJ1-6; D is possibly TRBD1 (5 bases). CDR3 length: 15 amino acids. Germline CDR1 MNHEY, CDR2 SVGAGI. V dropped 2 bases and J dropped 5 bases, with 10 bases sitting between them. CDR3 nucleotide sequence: TGTGCCAGCAGTTACCGGGGAGGGGATAATTCACCCCTCCACTTT. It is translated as CASSYRGGDNSPLHF.

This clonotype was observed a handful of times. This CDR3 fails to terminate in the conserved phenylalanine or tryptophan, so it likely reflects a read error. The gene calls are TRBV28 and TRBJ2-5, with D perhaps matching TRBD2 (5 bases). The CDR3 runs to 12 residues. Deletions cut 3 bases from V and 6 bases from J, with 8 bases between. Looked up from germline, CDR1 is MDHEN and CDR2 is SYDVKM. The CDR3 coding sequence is TGTGCCAGCAGTTTCCGGGGTCAGACCCAGTACCTC. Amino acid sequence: CASSFRGQTQYL.

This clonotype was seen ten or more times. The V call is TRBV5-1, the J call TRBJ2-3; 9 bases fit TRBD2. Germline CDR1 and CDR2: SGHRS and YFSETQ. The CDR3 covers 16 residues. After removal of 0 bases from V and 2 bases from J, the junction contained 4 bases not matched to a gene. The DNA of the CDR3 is TGCGCCAGCAGCTTGGAGGCGGGAGGGTACACAGATACGCAGTATTTT. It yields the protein CASSLEAGGYTDTQYF.

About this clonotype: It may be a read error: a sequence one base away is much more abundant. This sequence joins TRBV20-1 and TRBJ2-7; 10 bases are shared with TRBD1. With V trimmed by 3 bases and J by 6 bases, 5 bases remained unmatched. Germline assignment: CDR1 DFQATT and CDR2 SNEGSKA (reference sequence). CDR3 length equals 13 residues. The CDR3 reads CSARGTGACEQYF. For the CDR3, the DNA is TGCAGTGCTAGGGGGACAGGGGCCTGCGAGCAGTACTTC.

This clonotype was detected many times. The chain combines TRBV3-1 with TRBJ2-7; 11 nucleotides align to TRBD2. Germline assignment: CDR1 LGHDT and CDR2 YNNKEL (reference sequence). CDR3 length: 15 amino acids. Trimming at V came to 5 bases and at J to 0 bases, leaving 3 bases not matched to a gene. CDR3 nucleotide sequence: TGTGCCAGCAGCTTTGGGACTAGCGGCTCCTACGAGCAGTACTTC. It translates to CASSFGTSGSYEQYF.